This TCR beta chain was found in a study of control samples from healthy donors and cancer patients (dated by TCRdb to between 2020 and 2021). Cut back by 5 bases and 3 bases, the V and J ends lie 19 bases apart. Taken from the germline V gene, the CDR1 and CDR2 loops are SNHLY and FYNNEI. Measured from the cysteine to the phenylalanine, the CDR3 is 16 residues long. The only DNA kept is the CDR3, 48 bases in frame from the first base. Library generation was performed with the immunoSEQ multiplex PCR assay. TCRdb's version of the immuneACCESS table is confined to in-frame rearrangements and falls short of the full clone set. An unresolved V gene accounts for under half of the shortfall where checked; the remainder is of unknown origin. The sample includes about 95,000 clones, with around four fifths observed a single time. The ten largest account for approximately 20% of the sample. This clone has a handful of counts. Its cognate antigen has yet to be identified. No per-base quality is available; no much larger clone lies one base away.

The chain was built from TRBV2 and TRBJ1-1; a tentative D match to TRBD1 spans 6 bases. The material sequenced was blood. This sequence originates from a young man in good health. CDR3 reads: CASSPRGPAEDTEAFF. The nucleotides read TGTGCCAGCAGTCCTCGGGGGCCGGCAGAGGACACTGAAGCTTTCTTT. The reference TRBV2 and TRBJ1-1 proteins fill in what lies around the CDR3, so the full variable domain reads EPEVTQTPSHQVTQMGQEVILRCVPISNHLYFYWYRQILGQKVEFLVSFYNNEISEKSEIFDDQFSVERPDGSNFTLKIRSTKLEDSAMYFCASSPRGPAEDTEAFFGQGTRLTVV.